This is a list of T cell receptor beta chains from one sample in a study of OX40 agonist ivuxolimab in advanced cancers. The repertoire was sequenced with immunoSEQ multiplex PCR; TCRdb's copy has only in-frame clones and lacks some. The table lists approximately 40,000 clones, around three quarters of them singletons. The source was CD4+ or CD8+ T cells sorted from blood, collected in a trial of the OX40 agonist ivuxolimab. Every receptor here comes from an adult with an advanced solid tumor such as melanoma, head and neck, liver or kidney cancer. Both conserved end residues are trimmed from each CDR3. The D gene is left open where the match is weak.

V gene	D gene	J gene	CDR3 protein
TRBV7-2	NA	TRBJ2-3	ASSLFERDTQY
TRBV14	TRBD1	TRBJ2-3	ASSHGRDSFTDTQY
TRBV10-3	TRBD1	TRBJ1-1	ASTNRDSLHRGAF
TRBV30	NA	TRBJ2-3	AWTPSPADTQY
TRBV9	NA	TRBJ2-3	ASSVDAGTDTQY
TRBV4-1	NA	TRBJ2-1	ASSQEEASRQF
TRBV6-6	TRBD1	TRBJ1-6	ASTMGQGANSPLH
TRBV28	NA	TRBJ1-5	ASSLGGWGNQPQH
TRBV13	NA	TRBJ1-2	ASSLGPQRSYGYT
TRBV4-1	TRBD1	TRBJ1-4	ASSQTGTVNEKLF
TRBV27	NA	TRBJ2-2	ASSFKTDNTGELF
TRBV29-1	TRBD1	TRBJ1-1	SATGQGMTEAF
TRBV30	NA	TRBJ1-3	AWRGTWDTIY
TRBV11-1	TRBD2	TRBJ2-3	ASSLTLRGAKTDTQY
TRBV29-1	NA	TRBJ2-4	SVGSTGGAKNIQY
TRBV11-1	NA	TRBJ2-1	ASSRHNEQF